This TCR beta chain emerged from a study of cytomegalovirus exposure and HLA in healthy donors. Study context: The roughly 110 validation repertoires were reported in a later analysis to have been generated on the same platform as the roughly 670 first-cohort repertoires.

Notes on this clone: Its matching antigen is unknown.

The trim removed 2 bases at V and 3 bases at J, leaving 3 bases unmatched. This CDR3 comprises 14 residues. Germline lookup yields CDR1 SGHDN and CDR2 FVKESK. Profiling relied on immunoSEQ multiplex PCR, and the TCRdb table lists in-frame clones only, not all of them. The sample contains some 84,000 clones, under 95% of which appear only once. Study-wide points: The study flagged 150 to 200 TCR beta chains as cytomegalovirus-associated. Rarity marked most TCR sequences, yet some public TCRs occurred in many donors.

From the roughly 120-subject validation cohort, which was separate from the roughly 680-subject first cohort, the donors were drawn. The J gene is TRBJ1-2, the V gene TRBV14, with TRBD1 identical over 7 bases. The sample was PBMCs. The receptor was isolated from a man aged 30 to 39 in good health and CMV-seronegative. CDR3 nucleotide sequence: TGTGCCAGCAGCCAACTAACAGGGGACTATGGCTACACCTTC. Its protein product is CASSQLTGDYGYTF. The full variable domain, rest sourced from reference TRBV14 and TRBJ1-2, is EAGVTQFPSHSVIEKGQTVTLRCDPISGHDNLYWYRRVMGKEIKFLLHFVKESKQDESGMPNNRFLAERTGGTYSTLKVQPAELEDSGVYFCASSQLTGDYGYTFGSGTRLTVV.